What follows are 30 T cell receptor beta chains derived from one specimen sequenced in a study of spatial heterogeneity in lung cancer. Time point in this sample: blood at routine non-recurrence follow-up after resection. Via MiXCR, TCRdb re-called the 5' RACE reads, giving one row per CDR3 protein. Here the sample spans some 12,000 distinct CDR3 sequences, around 10% being singletons. Here the sequenced sample was PBMCs, taken at follow-up. These receptors were collected from a female donor with early-stage non-small cell lung cancer.

Ten or more counts support this clonotype. The CDR3 reads CASSLRTSVDYNEQFF. CDR3 DNA sequence: TGTGCCAGCAGTTTAAGGACTAGCGTGGACTACAATGAGCAGTTCTTC. This chain joins TRBV28 and TRBJ2-1, with 9 bases lining up with TRBD2. After removal of 2 bases from V and 3 bases from J, the junction contained 5 bases not matched to a gene. This CDR3 is 16 amino acids long. Germline V gene lookup returns CDR1 MDHEN and CDR2 SYDVKM.

In this sample, this clonotype turned up many times. The J gene is TRBJ2-3, the V gene TRBV4-2, with 7 positions matching TRBD2. Germline trimming cut 0 bases from V and 2 bases from J; bases unmatched to any gene: 8. In germline, CDR1 is LGHNA, CDR2 YNFKEQ. The CDR3 runs to 17 residues. CDR3 DNA sequence: TGTGCCAGCAGCCAAGATCATCTAGCGGAGACCACAGATACGCAGTATTTT. This encodes CASSQDHLAETTDTQYF.

This clonotype appeared many times. The chain couples TRBV10-3 to TRBJ2-2; D is possibly TRBD1 (5 bases). The length of the CDR3 is 18 residues. The germline V and J ends were trimmed by 0 bases and 6 bases, with 20 bases remaining between them. The germline V gene has CDR1 ENHRY and CDR2 SYGVKD. The CDR3 DNA sequence: TGTGCCATCAGTGAGTCGATCTCCAGTCGCAGGGCAGCCGGGGAGCTGTTTTTT. Translation: CAISESISSRRAAGELFF.

The sample holds many counts of this clonotype. The V and J genes are TRBV11-1 and TRBJ2-7, with D perhaps given as TRBD1 or TRBD2 (5 bases each). The germline V gene has CDR1 SGHAT and CDR2 FQDESV (reference sequence). Trimming stripped 5 bases from V and 4 bases from J, with 15 bases between. The CDR3 loop spans 14 amino acids. CDR3 sequence (DNA): TGTGCCAGCAGCCCAAGAGAGGGGAGTTACGAGCAGTACGTC. This encodes CASSPREGSYEQYV.

This clonotype was detected ten times or more. This chain connects TRBV9 to TRBJ1-5, with 7 positions matching TRBD1. This CDR3 has 16 amino acids. Germline V gives CDR1 SGDLS, CDR2 YYNGEE. With V trimmed by 3 bases and J by 0 bases, 6 bases remained unmatched. CDR3 sequence: CASSEGAGYSNQPQHF. The DNA for the CDR3 is TGTGCCAGCAGCGAGGGGGCGGGTTATAGCAATCAGCCCCAGCATTTT. The full variable domain, in which reference TRBV9 and TRBJ1-5 provide the parts outside the CDR3, is DSGVTQTPKHLITATGQRVTLRCSPRSGDLSVYWYQQSLDQGLQFLIQYYNGEERAKGNILERFSAQQFPDLHSELNLSSLELGDSALYFCASSEGAGYSNQPQHFGDGTRLSIL.

This clonotype appeared many times. J is TRBJ2-5 and V is TRBV5-4; 7 nucleotides line up with TRBD1. With V trimmed by 4 bases and J by 2 bases, 5 bases remained unmatched. The germline gives CDR1 SGHNT, CDR2 YYREEE (reference sequence). The CDR3 sequence is 14 residues long. CDR3 sequence reads: CASSVTGDQETQYF. The CDR3 DNA follows: TGTGCCAGCAGCGTAACAGGGGATCAAGAGACCCAGTACTTC.

This clonotype was counted between two and nine times. The chain is built from TRBV7-2 and TRBJ2-3; D perhaps matches TRBD2 (6 bases). The CDR3 totals 15 residues. Germline lookup yields CDR1 SGHTA and CDR2 FQGNSA. V lost 2 bases, J lost 0 bases, and 9 bases lay in between. The CDR3 sequence is CASSLIAASTDTQYF. CDR3 nucleotides: TGTGCCAGCAGCTTAATAGCGGCTAGCACAGATACGCAGTATTTT.

Ten or more counts support this clonotype. The chain has TRBV9 and TRBJ2-6, with D unresolved. The CDR3 totals 13 residues. The V gene's germline CDR1 is SGDLS and CDR2 YYNGEE. V lost 2 bases to trimming and J lost 2 bases, with 2 bases between them. The CDR3 sequence is CASSVAGANVLTF. The CDR3 coding sequence is TGTGCCAGCAGCGTCGCTGGGGCCAACGTCCTGACTTTC.

The sample holds many counts of this clonotype. J is TRBJ2-5 and V is TRBV11-2, with D perhaps TRBD1 or TRBD2 (6 bases each). Trimming left V 1 base short and J 5 bases short, with 17 bases between. CDR1 is SGHAT, CDR2 FQNNGV, per germline. The CDR3 length is 16 residues. The CDR3: CASSLALQGGSETQYF. Here the CDR3 DNA reads TGTGCCAGCAGCTTAGCATTACAGGGAGGTAGCGAGACCCAGTACTTC.

Many counts were recorded for this clonotype. This chain connects TRBV19 to TRBJ2-2; tentatively, D is TRBD2 (6 bases). Germline V gene sequence: CDR1 LNHDA, CDR2 SQIVND (reference sequence). The CDR3 loop spans 15 amino acids. V lost 7 bases to trimming and J lost 1 base, with 13 bases between them. CDR3 amino acids: CASKTGSQNTGELFF. DNA of the CDR3: TGTGCCAGTAAAACCGGGAGTCAGAACACCGGGGAGCTGTTTTTT.

This clonotype was observed a few times. This chain links TRBV29-1 with TRBJ2-3; weak D call: TRBD2 (6 bases). CDR3 length: 16 amino acids. The V end lost 8 bases, the J end lost 4 bases, and 25 bases lay between the germline ends. Germline loops: CDR1 SQVTM, CDR2 ANQGSEA. The CDR3: CSSLGRASVFPDTQYF. CDR3 bases: TGCAGCTCCCTGGGGCGGGCTAGCGTGTTCCCAGATACGCAGTATTTT.

This clonotype was seen repeatedly, ten times or more. The V call is TRBV5-1, the J call TRBJ1-1; unclear D gene. The CDR3 contains 14 residues. Trimming pared 0 bases from V and 0 bases from J, leaving 6 bases between. Germline V gene sequence: CDR1 SGHRS, CDR2 YFSETQ. The CDR3 sequence is CASSLDRVNTEAFF. In DNA form, the CDR3 reads TGCGCCAGCAGCTTGGACCGGGTGAACACTGAAGCTTTCTTT.

This clonotype was recorded at least ten times. The rearrangement links TRBV28 to TRBJ1-4, with D possibly TRBD1 on 6 matching bases. The V gene lost 3 bases and the J gene lost 7 bases, with 12 bases spanning the gap. CDR3 length equals 14 residues. CDR1 and CDR2 (germline): MDHEN, SYDVKM. CDR3 loop: CASSLGGAGEKLFF. CDR3 sequence (DNA): TGTGCCAGCAGTTTGGGGGGCGCAGGTGAAAAACTGTTTTTT.

This clonotype occurred many times. J is TRBJ2-7 and V is TRBV28; no definite D call. Germline V gene sequence: CDR1 MDHEN, CDR2 SYDVKM. The CDR3 is 12 amino acids. V was trimmed by 2 bases and J by 4 bases, leaving 6 bases between them. CDR3 sequence reads: CASSLPGYEQYF. In DNA, the CDR3 is TGTGCCAGCAGTTTACCCGGTTACGAGCAGTACTTC.

In its sample, this clonotype was seen a few times. The J gene is TRBJ1-1, the V gene TRBV28; TRBD1 aligns across 7 bases. CDR1 and CDR2 (germline): MDHEN, SYDVKM. V trimming: 3 bases; J trimming: 3 bases; junction bases outside the gene matches: 7. The CDR3 spans 15 residues. CDR3 DNA: TGTGCCAGCAGTTTCTACGGACAGGCGGACACTGAAGCTTTCTTT. This sequence encodes CASSFYGQADTEAFF.

V is TRBV5-1 and J is TRBJ2-7; the D gene could be TRBD1 or TRBD2 (5 bases each). Germline V gene lookup returns CDR1 SGHRS and CDR2 YFSETQ. The CDR3 extends over 14 amino acids. V was cut by 1 base and J by 2 bases, with 10 bases left in between. The CDR3 DNA reads as TGCGCCAGCAGCTTGAGAGGGGTTCCCTACGAGCAGTACTTC. This gives the protein CASSLRGVPYEQYF.

This clonotype was recorded many times. V gene TRBV20-1 combines with J gene TRBJ2-7; D not resolved. The germline gives CDR1 DFQATT, CDR2 SNEGSKA (reference sequence). V was shortened by 0 bases and J by 3 bases, with 9 bases between the two germline ends. The CDR3 sequence is 13 residues long. The CDR3 here is CSARDGDRYEQYV. The CDR3 nucleotides read TGCAGTGCTAGAGATGGGGATCGCTACGAGCAGTACGTC.

This clonotype was found a few times. J is TRBJ2-5 and V is TRBV7-9; no definite D call. V was shortened by 5 bases and J by 0 bases, with 13 bases between the two germline ends. The CDR3 sequence is 15 residues long. The germline gives CDR1 SEHNR, CDR2 FQNEAQ (reference sequence). The chain's CDR3 is CASSQAVFYQETQYF. CDR3 nucleotides: TGTGCCAGCAGCCAGGCAGTCTTCTACCAAGAGACCCAGTACTTC.

This clonotype was found many times. The V gene is TRBV12-3 or TRBV12-4, the J gene TRBJ2-7; TRBD2 matches at 9 bases. The CDR3 sequence is 18 residues long. The V and J ends lost 5 bases and 2 bases, in that order; junction bases with no gene match: 16. This CDR3 is CASSLRGGATSGTYEQYF. CDR3 sequence (DNA): TGTGCCAGCAGTCTAAGGGGGGGCGCGACTAGCGGAACCTACGAGCAGTACTTC.

Ten or more counts support this clonotype. The gene calls are TRBV27 and TRBJ2-1, with D perhaps matching TRBD1 (5 bases). The CDR3 length is 11 residues. V was trimmed by 6 bases and J by 9 bases, leaving 9 bases between them. In germline, CDR1 is MNHEY, CDR2 SMNVEV (reference sequence). For the CDR3, the DNA is TGTGCCAGCAGGGCAAGGGGTGAGCAGTTCTTC. The encoded protein is CASRARGEQFF.

This clonotype was detected many times. V and J are TRBV7-8 and TRBJ2-1, with TRBD2 matching 7 bases. Losses at the gene ends were 3 bases for V and 9 bases for J; bases not matched to a gene: 8. The CDR3 extends over 14 amino acids. Germline lookup yields CDR1 SGHVS and CDR2 FQNEAQ. The CDR3 nucleotides are TGTGCCAGCAGCTTCGGACTAGAGGGCGGTGAGCAGTTCTTC. This sequence encodes CASSFGLEGGEQFF.

With regard to this clonotype: Possible read error: a much larger clone is one base away. DNA of the CDR3: TGCGCCGGCGGGACCCGTGGGGAAGCTTTCTTT. Translating gives CAGGTRGEAFF. The rearrangement joins TRBV10-1 to TRBJ1-1, with D perhaps matching TRBD1 (5 bases). The CDR3 length is 11 residues. Trimming left V 11 bases short and J 8 bases short, with 15 bases between. CDR1 and CDR2 from the germline V gene are WNHNN and SYGVQD (reference sequence).

CDR3 in DNA: TGTGCTAGTGGTACCGGGACAGGGAGGACAGATACGCAGTATTTT. Its protein is CASGTGTGRTDTQYF. The V call is TRBV12-5, the J call TRBJ2-3; 9 nucleotides match TRBD1. The CDR3 consists of 15 residues. CDR1 is LGHNT and CDR2 is FRNRAP in the germline V gene. Germline trimming cut 5 bases from V and 3 bases from J; bases unmatched to any gene: 6.

This clonotype showed up many times. This sequence joins TRBV27 and TRBJ2-7; D tentatively reads TRBD1 or TRBD2 (6 bases each). This CDR3 has 13 residues. The V end was cut by 7 bases, the J end by 0 bases, with 10 bases between. CDR1 is MNHEY, CDR2 SMNVEV, per germline (reference sequence). CDR3 in amino acids: CASKGGSSYEQYF. The CDR3 DNA reads TGTGCCAGCAAAGGGGGGAGCTCCTACGAGCAGTACTTC.

The chain uses TRBV9 and TRBJ1-6; no firm D call. The CDR3 extends over 15 amino acids. Trimming shortened V by 0 bases and J by 7 bases, and 11 bases separated the two germline ends. The germline gives CDR1 SGDLS, CDR2 YYNGEE. The CDR3 region has the DNA TGTGCCAGCAGCGTAGCGCTCAGTTCAAATTCACCCCTCCACTTT. This sequence encodes CASSVALSSNSPLHF.

Relative to its sample, this clonotype is medium-sized. The gene calls are TRBV7-6 and TRBJ2-1, with TRBD2 identical over 11 bases. This CDR3 has 17 residues. Germline loops: CDR1 SGHVS, CDR2 FNYEAQ. J lost 4 bases, V lost 1 base, and 6 bases had no gene match. CDR3 bases: TGTGCCAGCAGCTTAGGCCTAGCGGGGGGTCAGTACAATGAGCAGTTCTTC. Protein product: CASSLGLAGGQYNEQFF.

This clonotype has ten or more counts. The chain employs TRBV5-1 and TRBJ1-2, with D maybe TRBD1 (6 bases). The V and J ends lost 4 bases and 2 bases respectively, with 18 bases between them. Per the germline V gene, CDR1 is SGHRS and CDR2 is YFSETQ. The CDR3 has 16 residues. CDR3 amino acids: CASSARSGAQNYGYTF. Written as DNA, the CDR3 is TGCGCCAGCAGCGCCAGGTCGGGGGCGCAAAACTATGGCTACACCTTC.

This clonotype was seen ten or more times. V usage is TRBV12-3 or TRBV12-4 and J usage is TRBJ2-3; D possibly matches TRBD1 or TRBD2 (6 bases each). Trimming pared 5 bases from V and 0 bases from J, leaving 21 bases between. The CDR3 runs 18 residues. For the CDR3, the DNA is TGTGCCAGCAGTCTGTCGAAGCTAGGGGGGCGGAGCACAGATACGCAGTATTTT. Its protein product is CASSLSKLGGRSTDTQYF.

This clonotype was found many times. V is TRBV7-2 and J is TRBJ2-3, with D possibly TRBD2 on 6 matching bases. The CDR3 spans 15 residues. CDR1 is SGHTA, CDR2 FQGNSA, per germline. V dropped 3 bases and J dropped 0 bases, with 10 bases sitting between them. CDR3 sequence: CASSFSGSSTDTQYF. CDR3 in DNA: TGTGCCAGCAGCTTTAGCGGCTCTAGCACAGATACGCAGTATTTT.

A remark on this clonotype: This may stem from a read error, because a much larger clone lies one nucleotide away. The V call is TRBV11-2, the J call TRBJ2-5; TRBD1 aligns across 7 bases. The CDR3 extends over 15 amino acids. Germline values: CDR1 SGHAT, CDR2 FQNNGV. The trim removed 5 bases at V and 1 base at J, leaving 7 bases unmatched. CDR3 residues: CASSPWAGGQETQYF. CDR3 DNA: TGTGCCAGCAGCCCCTGGGCAGGGGGCCAAGAGACCCAGTACTTC.